This passage covers 15 T cell receptor beta chains from one sample sequenced in a study of control samples from healthy donors and cancer patients. Sequencing used immunoSEQ multiplex PCR; TCRdb keeps in-frame clones, though not all of them. Of 120,000 to 150,000 clones listed, roughly 93% were seen once; the top ten hold 5% to 7%. The sample comprised blood. These receptors were taken from a man younger than 35 in good health.

The J gene is TRBJ1-1, the V gene TRBV24-1; TRBD1 matches 8 bases. This CDR3 is built from 13 residues. The germline CDR1 and CDR2 sequences are KGHDR and SFDVKD. V shed 4 bases, J shed 8 bases, and the junction held 5 bases outside the gene matches. In DNA, the CDR3 is TGTGCCACCAGTGAACGGACAGGGAAAGAAGCTTTCTTT. Encoded protein: CATSERTGKEAFF.

The CDR3 sequence is CASSEWGAGNYGYTF. The DNA for the CDR3 is TGTGCCAGCAGTGAATGGGGGGCAGGTAACTATGGCTACACCTTC. The rearrangement joins TRBV6-1 to TRBJ1-2; D is possibly TRBD1 (6 bases). V was pared by 2 bases and J by 1 base, with 11 bases between. The CDR3 loop spans 15 amino acids. From germline, CDR1 is MNHNS and CDR2 SASEGT.

V and J are TRBV2 and TRBJ2-7, with D possibly matching TRBD2 (5 bases). The germline CDR1 and CDR2 sequences are SNHLY and FYNNEI. The CDR3 has 12 residues. With 7 bases removed from V and 0 bases from J, the gap between germline ends came to 7 bases. The CDR3 DNA reads as TGTGCCAGCATGAGGGACTCCTACGAGCAGTACTTC. It translates to CASMRDSYEQYF.

The gene calls are TRBV6-5 and TRBJ2-1; 12 nucleotides line up with TRBD2. There are 15 residues in the CDR3. Germline CDR1 and CDR2: MNHEY and SVGAGI. After removal of 7 bases from V and 3 bases from J, the junction contained 4 bases not matched to a gene. CDR3 amino acids: CASNPGLAGYNEQFF. CDR3 DNA: TGTGCCAGCAACCCGGGACTAGCGGGCTACAATGAGCAGTTCTTC.

CDR3 in DNA: TGTGCCAGCAGCTTCGGGGGGCTGAATGGCTACACCTTC. Its translation is CASSFGGLNGYTF. The chain links TRBV7-9 to TRBJ1-2, with a weak D call TRBD1 (6 bases). Trimming stripped 3 bases from V and 6 bases from J, with 11 bases between. Germline V gene data show CDR1 as SEHNR and CDR2 as FQNEAQ (reference sequence). The CDR3 has 13 residues.

The chain is built from TRBV5-6 and TRBJ1-1; D not certain. CDR3 length: 12 residues. Trimming shortened V by 1 base and J by 6 bases, and 7 bases separated the two germline ends. From germline, CDR1 is SGHDT and CDR2 YYEEEE. CDR3 protein: CASSLTWAEAFF. DNA for the CDR3: TGTGCCAGCAGCTTGACGTGGGCTGAAGCTTTCTTT.

The rearrangement links TRBV13 to TRBJ2-6; 10 nucleotides line up with TRBD1. Germline V CDR1 and CDR2: PRHDT, FYEKMQ (reference sequence). The CDR3 loop spans 19 amino acids. J gave up 3 bases and V 5 bases, and 13 bases lay outside the gene matches. CDR3: CASSTRDRGRISGANVLTF. The CDR3 nucleotides are TGTGCCAGCAGCACTCGGGACAGGGGCCGTATTAGTGGGGCCAACGTCCTGACTTTC.

The rearrangement links TRBV7-9 to TRBJ1-6; 7 positions match TRBD1. CDR1 SEHNR and CDR2 FQNEAQ come from the germline V gene (reference sequence). V shed 4 bases, J shed 5 bases, and the junction held 14 bases outside the gene matches. This CDR3 spans 18 amino acids. The CDR3 bases are TGTGCCAGCAGCTCTCCAATTCGATTGGGACAGAATAATTCACCCCTCCACTTT. Translated: CASSSPIRLGQNNSPLHF.

J is TRBJ1-1 and V is TRBV3-1 (or the pseudogene TRBV3-2); a possible D gene is TRBD1 (5 bases). The CDR3 sequence is 14 residues long. The ends were cut back, 4 bases at V and 7 bases at J, with 16 bases in the middle. Germline loops: CDR1 LGHDT, CDR2 YNNKEL (reference sequence). The CDR3, as DNA: TGTGCCAGCAGCCGAGCAGGGACTGCTGGTGAAGCTTTCTTT. Protein sequence: CASSRAGTAGEAFF.

This sequence joins TRBV2 and TRBJ1-1; 8 positions match TRBD1. Germline CDR1 reads SNHLY; CDR2 reads FYNNEI. The CDR3 covers 15 residues. V was clipped by 6 bases and J by 5 bases; unmatched bases: 11. Written as DNA, the CDR3 is TGTGCCAGCAGGGAGGGACAGGCGTTAGGGACTGAAGCTTTCTTT. This encodes CASREGQALGTEAFF.

The chain joins TRBV5-1 to TRBJ1-1; D gene uncertain. The V end lost 4 bases, the J end lost 1 base, and 8 bases lay between the germline ends. CDR1 and CDR2 from the germline V gene are SGHRS and YFSETQ. The CDR3 is made up of 13 amino acids. CDR3 region: CASSRVSNTEAFF. The CDR3 DNA reads as TGCGCCAGCAGCCGGGTCTCGAACACTGAAGCTTTCTTT.

The J gene is TRBJ1-5, the V gene TRBV19; D is unresolved. Trimming left V 5 bases short and J 7 bases short, with 12 bases between. Per germline, CDR1 LNHDA and CDR2 SQIVND (reference sequence). The CDR3 has 13 residues. The CDR3 loop is CASSPRGGQPQHF. The CDR3, as DNA: TGTGCCAGTAGTCCCCGGGGTGGACAGCCCCAGCATTTT.

The V and J genes are TRBV12-3 or TRBV12-4 and TRBJ1-3, with D uncertain. This CDR3 is 12 amino acids long. The ends were cut back, 6 bases at V and 1 base at J, with 4 bases in the middle. Here the CDR3 reads CASRPSGNTIYF. CDR3 nucleotides: TGTGCCAGCAGGCCATCTGGAAACACCATATATTTT.

The chain is built from TRBV7-2 and TRBJ2-7; unclear D gene. This CDR3 is 15 amino acids long. Trimming left V 1 base short and J 2 bases short, with 12 bases between. The germline CDR1 and CDR2 sequences are SGHTA and FQGNSA. The DNA for the CDR3 is TGTGCCAGCAGCTTAGTAGCCGGACCGCCCTACGAGCAGTACTTC. Translated, it gives CASSLVAGPPYEQYF.

This rearrangement joins TRBV27 to TRBJ2-3; 8 positions agree with TRBD2. This CDR3 contains 15 residues. V dropped 4 bases and J dropped 4; count of bases not matched to a gene: 7. Per germline, CDR1 MNHEY and CDR2 SMNVEV (reference sequence). The CDR3 reads CASSWGTGGADTQYF. CDR3 bases: TGTGCCAGCAGTTGGGGGACGGGAGGGGCAGATACGCAGTATTTT.